The present T cell receptor (beta chain) was sequenced within a study of spatial heterogeneity in lung cancer. About the research overall: A consistent excess of beta-chain over alpha-chain sequences was detected.

TCRdb independently ran MiXCR on the 5' RACE reads; one entry per CDR3 protein. The sample has some 120,000 distinct CDR3 sequences; 9% to 15% are singletons. Documented time point: blood at routine non-recurrence follow-up after resection. The study sequenced unsorted whole RNA from tumor, nontumor lung or frozen PBMC. This CDR3 region has 14 residues. Germline V gene sequence: CDR1 SGHTA, CDR2 FQGTGA. Deletions cut 5 bases from V and 7 bases from J, with 15 bases between. The specimen comprised PBMCs, sampled at follow-up. This chain joins TRBV7-3 and TRBJ2-1, with D unresolved. This receptor was taken from a male donor with early-stage non-small cell lung cancer. The CDR3 DNA is TGTGCCAGCAGCCTTAACATAGTGGATAATGAGCAGTTCTTC. As protein: CASSLNIVDNEQFF. Variable domain in full (rest from reference TRBV7-3 and TRBJ2-1): GAGVSQTPSNKVTEKGKYVELRCDPISGHTALYWYRQSLGQGPEFLIYFQGTGAADDSGLPNDRFFAVRPEGSVSTLKIQRTERGDSAVYLCASSLNIVDNEQFFGPGTRLTVL.